Listed below are T cell receptor beta chains from one sample, sequenced in a study of response to subunit inactivated influenza vaccine. Each CDR3 protein is one row after TCRdb ran MiXCR on the RT-PCR reads. The data hold about half a million distinct CDR3 sequences, with around 9.9% observed a single time. The sequencing here drew on PBMCs from blood, taken roughly 46 days after vaccination. The receptors were sampled from a man over 45 who received an inactivated influenza vaccine. Each CDR3 is given with its conserved first and last residue.

J	V	CDR3
TRBJ1-1	TRBV13	CASSLYPQTGAAEAFF
TRBJ2-2	TRBV12-3/TRBV12-4	CASRKSTGELFF
TRBJ2-6	TRBV3-1	CASSQGYGGANVLTF
TRBJ2-7	TRBV10-3	CAIVRDGSYEQYF
TRBJ2-3	TRBV6-5	CASSYSIRASGNTDTQYF
TRBJ2-5	TRBV6-5	CASSYSMGETQYF
TRBJ2-5	TRBV6-2/TRBV6-3	CASKSRTETQYF
TRBJ2-5	TRBV29-1	CSAKTGAAQETQYF
TRBJ1-5	TRBV5-1	CASSFLGQPNQPQHF
TRBJ2-5	TRBV6-5	CASSYLAAAGETQYF
TRBJ2-5	TRBV6-6	CASGVKRETQYF
TRBJ2-5	TRBV20-1	CSARDGDRVTETQYF
TRBJ2-2	TRBV4-1	CASSLEWGYTGELFF
TRBJ1-6	TRBV11-1	CASSLRDSPLHF
TRBJ1-1	TRBV7-2	CASRPPGRPEAFF
TRBJ2-2	TRBV4-2	CASSQELAGGDTGELFF
TRBJ2-4	TRBV9	CASSEGTSGRAGAFRNIQYF
TRBJ2-7	TRBV29-1	CSTRTGYEQYF
TRBJ2-7	TRBV5-1	CASSLAPGKSYEQYF
TRBJ2-7	TRBV10-3	CAISDGGYEQYF
TRBJ2-2	TRBV12-3/TRBV12-4	CASMERERPGELFF
TRBJ2-5	TRBV28	CASSSSGQGDQETQYF
TRBJ2-6	TRBV4-3	CASSPREAVSGANVLTF
TRBJ2-1	TRBV10-3	CAISYRGLNEQFF
TRBJ2-1	TRBV29-1	CSVGRVLTDLREQFF
TRBJ2-2	TRBV18	CASSPMGALHTGELFF
TRBJ2-1	TRBV5-1	CASSEGNSNEQFF
TRBJ1-1	TRBV20-1	CSAQEGAPNTEAFF
TRBJ2-1	TRBV11-2	CASSPAGGGRELYNEQFF
TRBJ1-1	TRBV20-1	CRPGGWESEAFF
TRBJ2-3	TRBV11-2	CASSLAIAGGADTQYF
TRBJ2-2	TRBV7-9	CASSHRQGHTGELFF
TRBJ2-2	TRBV6-1	CASRPRVAGELFF
TRBJ2-7	TRBV7-2	CASSSGQGQYEQYF
TRBJ2-1	TRBV5-4	CASSSTSLAGQLNEQFF
TRBJ1-2	TRBV6-6	CASSPGPYESYTF
TRBJ2-7	TRBV5-1	CASTSDPGLAGEQYF
TRBJ2-1	TRBV20-1	CSATTGGLAPSNEQFF
TRBJ2-5	TRBV29-1	CSVEVGQVLQETQYF